These T cell receptor beta chains were read from a single sample in a study of tumor-infiltrating lymphocytes in primary liver carcinoma. TCRdb reanalysed the multiplex PCR reads using MiXCR and keeps one entry per CDR3 protein. The table records tens of thousands of distinct CDR3 sequences, 70% to 75% of them present only once. The sample was liver tumor tissue from sampling region 4. The receptors come from a woman aged 60 to 75 with primary liver carcinoma and hepatitis B virus infection. Each CDR3 is given with its conserved first and last residue. D genes are given only for firm matches. A clone size is listed for some rows: how often the clone was seen (once, few, many), or a class if it is expanded.

.,.,TRBV28,TRBJ1-2,CASSTGALFNYGYTF,TGTGCCAGCAGTACAGGAGCGCTCTTTAACTATGGCTACACCTTC
TRBD2,.,TRBV6-5,TRBJ2-5,CASNPTTSGRARETQYF,TGTGCCAGCAACCCTACGACAAGCGGGAGGGCCAGAGAGACCCAGTACTTC
.,once,TRBV29-1,TRBJ2-2,CSVTGHSGGESFF,TGCAGCGTCACAGGGCACTCGGGCGGGGAGTCGTTTTTT
.,.,TRBV11-2,TRBJ2-1,CASSLRPGRRFYIGQFF,TGTGCCAGCAGCTTACGACCGGGACGGAGATTCTACATTGGACAGTTCTTC
TRBD1,many,TRBV29-1,TRBJ1-2,CSVGTGNYGYTF,TGCAGCGTTGGGACAGGGAACTATGGCTACACCTTC
.,.,TRBV10-3,TRBJ2-7,CAIFGDSYEQYF,TGTGCCATCTTTGGCGATTCCTACGAGCAGTACTTC
TRBD2,.,TRBV6-1,TRBJ2-1,CASIPGLAGMNNEQFF,TGTGCCAGCATCCCAGGGCTAGCGGGAATGAACAATGAGCAGTTCTTC
.,.,TRBV28,TRBJ2-5,CASSSREGGRGETRYF,TGTGCCAGCAGTTCCCGTGAGGGGGGGCGAGGAGAGACCCGGTACTTC
.,.,TRBV28,TRBJ1-1,CASGASLGQGTEVFF,TGTGCTAGCGGGGCGTCGCTCGGCCAGGGCACTGAAGTTTTCTTT
.,few,TRBV29-1,TRBJ1-6,CSDRYNSLLHF,TGCAGCGACAGATATAATTCACTCCTCCACTTC
.,.,TRBV20-1,TRBJ1-1,CSARDGGLPRKNTEAFF,TGCAGTGCTAGAGATGGGGGCCTCCCCAGAAAGAACACTGAAGCTTTCTTT
TRBD1,.,TRBV28,TRBJ2-5,CASSRDSQETQYF,TGTGCCAGCAGTAGGGACAGCCAAGAGACCCAGTACTTC
.,.,TRBV12-3/TRBV12-4,TRBJ1-5,CASSSTGGRGQPKHF,TGTGCCAGCAGTTCAACGGGGGGCAGGGGTCAGCCCAAGCATTTT
TRBD2,.,TRBV2,TRBJ2-7,CASSESSGNSHERYF,TGTGCCAGCAGTGAGTCGAGCGGGAATTCCCACGAGCGGTACTTC
.,.,TRBV6-1,TRBJ1-1,CDSSELGGISNTEAFF,TGTGACAGTAGTGAATTAGGGGGGATTTCGAACACTGAAGCTTTCTTT
.,.,TRBV2,TRBJ1-3,CVSSLDLTSIYF,TGTGTCAGCAGTCTGGATCTTACTTCCATATATTTT
.,.,TRBV19,TRBJ2-7,CASSPRRDRSSYEQYF,TGTGCCAGTAGTCCCCGCCGAGACAGATCATCCTACGAGCAGTACTTC
.,.,TRBV29-1,TRBJ1-2,CRAPPATNYGYTF,TGCAGGGCCCCCCCGGCCACTAACTATGGATACACCTTC
.,many,TRBV12-3/TRBV12-4,TRBJ1-5,CASGDNQPQHF,TGTGCCAGCGGGGACAATCAGCCCCAGCATTTT
.,many,TRBV7-9,TRBJ2-1,CASSLTQGNEQFF,TGTGCCAGCAGCTTAACCCAGGGCAATGAGCAGTTCTTC
.,.,TRBV29-1,TRBJ1-3,CSAQRGERMGSGNTIYF,TGCAGCGCTCAAAGAGGAGAGAGAATGGGATCTGGAAACACCATATATTTT
.,few,TRBV4-1,TRBJ1-2,CASNQRGRGFQYGYTF,TGCGCCAGCAACCAACGAGGCAGGGGATTTCAGTATGGCTACACCTTC
.,.,TRBV20-1,TRBJ2-1,CNARDGGLSETQFF,TGCAATGCTAGAGATGGGGGGCTTAGCGAAACGCAGTTCTTC
.,.,TRBV28,TRBJ1-2,CASNLPGGIYRHGYTF,TGTGCCAGCAACCTCCCCGGCGGCATATATCGACATGGCTACACCTTC
.,many,TRBV30,TRBJ2-2,CAWRVDSIGELFF,TGTGCCTGGAGGGTGGACAGCATTGGGGAGCTGTTTTTT